This T cell receptor (beta chain) came from a study of blood T cell repertoires in COVID-19. Across the study: Donors in the United States, Italy and Spain gave samples during acute or convalescent COVID-19. From T cells, B-cell-depleted T cells, or PBMCs came the material, which was cDNA or gDNA.

The V gene's germline CDR1 is SEHNR and CDR2 FQNEAQ (reference sequence). There are 14 residues in the CDR3. V was clipped by 11 bases and J by 4 bases, with 17 bases between them. Methods used by the authors: Scientists estimated how many nucleated cells there were by amplifying reference gene primers. TCRdb's table, derived via immunoSEQ multiplex PCR, lists solely in-frame clones and lacks some. Clonal size and the V and J genes are those of that table, whereas D and trimming came from the DNA. The sample has over 60,000 clones, 90% seen once. Sequenced input: peripheral blood. The sequence was collected from a man aged 55-75 years with acute or convalescent COVID-19. V gene TRBV7-9 combines with J gene TRBJ2-2; D is perhaps TRBD2 (7 bases). The CDR3 is CAGSVRGLTGELFF. The CDR3 DNA is TGTGCCGGATCGGTGCGGGGGCTCACCGGGGAGCTGTTTTTT.